Each of the 9 T cell receptor beta chains below was sequenced from the same sample in a study of T cell repertoires in cytomegalovirus infection. No cognate antigen is known for these TCRs. TCRdb reprocessed the reads via MiXCR and lists one record per CDR3 protein. In the table there are roughly 110,000 distinct CDR3 sequences, 10% of which are singletons. The specimen was PBMCs, sequenced either directly or after in vitro stimulation (not recorded which). Receptors originate from a human donor in good health (CMV status not recorded). Some clones in this sample may be carry-over from other donors' samples.

This clonotype was seen more than once but under ten times. The chain is built from TRBV2 and TRBJ2-7; D is unresolved. V gave up 6 bases and J gave up 7 bases, with 13 bases separating them. The CDR3 runs 12 residues. CDR1 and CDR2 (germline): SNHLY, FYNNEI. The DNA of the CDR3 is TGTGCCAGCAGCGGTACTGGGAATGAGCAGTACGTC. Residues: CASSGTGNEQYV.

In this sample, this clonotype turned up a few times. J is TRBJ1-5 and V is TRBV28; a weak D match, TRBD1 (6 bases). CDR1 and CDR2 from the germline V gene are MDHEN and SYDVKM. The CDR3 sequence is 16 residues long. Trimming removed 5 bases at V and 0 bases at J, with 14 bases between. The DNA for the CDR3 is TGTGCCAGCAGTCCCAGGGGAAGGGGTAGCAATCAGCCCCAGCATTTT. This codes for CASSPRGRGSNQPQHF.

This clonotype was seen repeatedly, ten times or more. The V call is TRBV6-5, the J call TRBJ2-4; TRBD2 matches 8 bases. Looked up from germline, CDR1 is MNHEY and CDR2 is SVGAGI. The V and J ends lost 2 bases and 1 base, in that order; junction bases with no gene match: 4. The CDR3 is made up of 16 amino acids. The CDR3 nucleotides read TGTGCCAGCAGTTACGTTGCGGGAGGTGCCAAAAACATTCAGTACTTC. It yields the protein CASSYVAGGAKNIQYF.

This clonotype appeared many times. V gene TRBV28 combines with J gene TRBJ1-1; TRBD1 might be the D (5 bases). This CDR3 spans 16 amino acids. CDR1 MDHEN and CDR2 SYDVKM come from the germline V gene. Trimming shortened V by 1 base and J by 1 base, and 13 bases separated the two germline ends. The CDR3 DNA sequence: TGTGCCAGCAGTTTATATCGGGGCTCGGGGAACACTGAAGCTTTCTTT. This encodes CASSLYRGSGNTEAFF.

The rearrangement links TRBV18 to TRBJ1-2; D is uncertain. CDR1 is KGHSH and CDR2 is LQKENI in the germline V gene. The CDR3 extends over 15 amino acids. V was clipped by 1 base and J by 6 bases, with 15 bases between them. The CDR3, as DNA: TGTGCCAGCTCACCACAGCTCCAAGGAGTCGATGGCTACACCTTC. Translated: CASSPQLQGVDGYTF.

This clonotype has a handful of counts. This sequence joins TRBV6-2 or TRBV6-3 and TRBJ1-2; D unresolved. Germline assignment: CDR1 MNHEY and CDR2 SVGEGT. The CDR3 spans 14 residues. Trimming left V 6 bases short and J 2 bases short, with 13 bases between. The CDR3 protein is CASSPGVGNYGYTF. The CDR3, as DNA: TGTGCCAGCAGCCCGGGAGTAGGGAACTATGGCTACACCTTC.

In regard to this clonotype: This sequence may be a read error, since a much larger clone differs from it by one base. The rearrangement links TRBV7-2 to TRBJ2-2, with D maybe TRBD1 (5 bases). The CDR3 is 13 residues long. The germline CDR1 and CDR2 sequences are SGHTA and FQGNSA. This CDR3 reads CASSLGQTAELFF. The DNA for the CDR3 is TGTGCCAGCAGCTTAGGACAGACCGCGGAGCTGTTTTTT.

This clonotype occurred a few times. A read error may explain this, as a much larger clone is one base away. V usage is TRBV5-4 and J usage is TRBJ2-2; D uncertain. The CDR3 extends over 14 amino acids. Germline V lookup: CDR1 SGHNT, CDR2 YYREEE (reference sequence). The V end was cut by 1 base, the J end by 1 base, with 5 bases between. This CDR3 is CASSLLENTGELFF. CDR3 in DNA: TGTGCCAGCAGCTTGCTGGAGAACACCGGGGAGCTGTTTTTT.

This clonotype was seen many times. This rearrangement joins TRBV6-6 to TRBJ1-5, with TRBD1 matching over 12 bases. With V trimmed by 6 bases and J by 2 bases, 11 bases remained unmatched. The germline V gene encodes CDR1 MNHNY and CDR2 SVGAGI (reference sequence). The CDR3 runs 18 residues. CDR3 amino acids: CASRGGTGGIRGNQPQHF. The CDR3 DNA reads as TGTGCCAGCAGGGGTGGGACAGGGGGCATTCGTGGCAATCAGCCCCAGCATTTT.